The rows below give T cell receptor beta chains drawn from one sample of a study of blood T cell repertoires in COVID-19. Clones were sequenced by immunoSEQ multiplex PCR, and TCRdb holds only the in-frame ones, with some missing. The sample consists of about 170,000 clones, approximately 84% of them appearing once. Sequenced input: peripheral blood. The receptor source for this set is a woman older than 75 with COVID-19, enrolled during active disease. Both conserved end residues are part of each CDR3. A D gene is named only where the DNA matches it firmly. Part of the rows lack a size; the others show once, few, many or a class for expanded clones.

TRBD1	TRBV5-6	TRBJ1-2	.	TGTGCCAGCAGCACAGGGACAGTCTATGGCTACACCTTC	CASSTGTVYGYTF
TRBD1	TRBV27	TRBJ2-7	.	TGTGCCAGCAGTTTCGGACAGGGCATTTCCTTCGAGCAGTACTTC	CASSFGQGISFEQYF
TRBD1	TRBV2	TRBJ2-7	.	TGTGCCAGCAGCAAGGGACAGCTTAACTCCTACGAGCAGTACTTC	CASSKGQLNSYEQYF
.	TRBV19	TRBJ1-5	.	TGTGCCAGTAGGGCCCGCGGGGGGGGTGGTCAGCCCCAGCATTTT	CASRARGGGGQPQHF
TRBD2	TRBV5-4	TRBJ2-7	.	TGTGCCAGCAGCTTGGTACGTGGTAGCGGGGCTTACTCCTACGAGCAGTACTTC	CASSLVRGSGAYSYEQYF
.	TRBV23-1	TRBJ1-5	.	TGCGCCAGCATCCCGGGTCAGCCCCAGCATTTT	CASIPGQPQHF
.	TRBV10-3	TRBJ2-1	.	TGTGCCATCAATATACAGGGAAAAGGCTCCTACAATGAGCAGTTCTTC	CAINIQGKGSYNEQFF
.	TRBV9	TRBJ2-1	.	TGTGCCAGCAGCGTACAGGGGTACAATGAGCAGTTCTTC	CASSVQGYNEQFF
TRBD2	TRBV15	TRBJ2-3	.	TGTGCCACCAGCAGAGAAGCGGGGGGGCTCGGTACGCAGTATTTT	CATSREAGGLGTQYF
TRBD2	TRBV30	TRBJ2-1	.	TGTGCCTGGATGGCTAGCGGACGCAATGAGCAGTTCTTC	CAWMASGRNEQFF
.	TRBV20-1	TRBJ2-2	.	TGCAGTGCTAGTTCAACTAGACGGCGTCTGAACACCGGGGAGCTGTTTTTT	CSASSTRRRLNTGELFF
TRBD1	TRBV11-2	TRBJ2-1	.	TGTGCCAGCAGCACAACCAGGGGGCGCATAAACAATGAGCAGTTCTTC	CASSTTRGRINNEQFF
.	TRBV29-1	TRBJ1-2	.	TGCAGCGTCGACCGGGCAGGGGAATGGGGCTACACCTTC	CSVDRAGEWGYTF
.	TRBV7-9	TRBJ2-5	.	TGTGCCAGCAGCTTAGCCCTACAAGAGACCCAGTACTTC	CASSLALQETQYF
TRBD1	TRBV6-2/TRBV6-3	TRBJ1-2	.	TGTGCCAGCAGTTACGCAAAGCCGGGACAGCCCCTAGCCCAATACTATGGCTACACCTTC	CASSYAKPGQPLAQYYGYTF
.	TRBV6-5	TRBJ2-5	.	TGTGCCAGCAGCTCAGGGGCGGAGACCCAGTACTTC	CASSSGAETQYF
.	TRBV7-2	TRBJ2-7	.	TGTGCCAGCAGCTTAGTTGGGGGACTGGGGAAGAACGAGCAGTACTTC	CASSLVGGLGKNEQYF
TRBD1	TRBV9	TRBJ2-5	once	TGTGCCAGCAGCGTACTGGCAGGGGGAGAGACCCAGTACTTC	CASSVLAGGETQYF
.	TRBV5-6	TRBJ1-1	.	TGTGCCAGCAGCTCCCCTGAGACTGAAGCTTTCTTT	CASSSPETEAFF
.	TRBV29-1	TRBJ1-2	.	TGCAGCGCCCGACAGTATGGCTACACCTTC	CSARQYGYTF
.	TRBV28	TRBJ1-1	.	TGTGCCAGCAGTCCCGTTGGACATACGAACACTGAAGCTTTCTTT	CASSPVGHTNTEAFF
TRBD2	TRBV4-3	TRBJ2-3	few	TGCGCCAGCAGCCAGACCAGAAATAGCGGGGGAGTGACAGATACGCAGTATTTT	CASSQTRNSGGVTDTQYF
.	TRBV7-2	TRBJ2-3	.	TGTGCCAGCAGCTCACAGGGCCCTGGCACAGATACGCAGTATTTT	CASSSQGPGTDTQYF
TRBD2	TRBV6-2/TRBV6-3	TRBJ2-5	once	TGTGCCAGCAGTCGAATAGCGGGAGCAGGGGAGACCCAGTACTTC	CASSRIAGAGETQYF
.	TRBV5-6	TRBJ2-2	.	TGTGCCAGCAGCTTGGCCTTGGCGGATTCGAACACCGGGGAGCTGTTTTTT	CASSLALADSNTGELFF
.	TRBV18	TRBJ1-5	.	TGTGCCAGCTCGTCCGACTCAGCCAATCAGCCCCAGCATTTT	CASSSDSANQPQHF
TRBD1	TRBV28	TRBJ2-7	.	TGTGCCAGCAGTTCCCTCGACAGGGGGCTAGGCGAGCAGTACTTC	CASSSLDRGLGEQYF
.	TRBV4-1	TRBJ2-3	.	TGCGCCAGCAGCCCCTGGGGGGGCCGCGCAGATACGCAGTATTTT	CASSPWGGRADTQYF
.	TRBV5-1	TRBJ1-3	.	TGCGCCAGCAGCTTGGCTGGGAGTTACTCTGGAAACACCATATATTTT	CASSLAGSYSGNTIYF
TRBD2	TRBV9	TRBJ2-3	medium-sized	TGTGCCAGCAGCATGGGCGGGGGGAGCACAGATACGCAGTATTTT	CASSMGGGSTDTQYF
TRBD2	TRBV15	TRBJ2-1	.	TGTGCCACCAGCAGGGCGGGAGGGGTCTCCTACAATGAGCAGTTCTTC	CATSRAGGVSYNEQFF
TRBD2	TRBV19	TRBJ2-2	.	TGTGCCAGTAGTATCCGACTAGCGGGAGGGCGGGATAGCGGGGAGCTGTTTTTT	CASSIRLAGGRDSGELFF
TRBD2	TRBV4-2	TRBJ2-1	.	TGTGCCAGCAGCGCCCAGCGGGGTCTGGTTGAGCAGTTCTTC	CASSAQRGLVEQFF
TRBD1	TRBV10-3	TRBJ2-3	.	TGTGCCACTCGGGACAGGGACCTCACAGATACGCAGTATTTT	CATRDRDLTDTQYF
TRBD2	TRBV30	TRBJ2-2	.	TGTGCCTGGAGTGGACCAGCGGGGGGACCGTACACCGGGGAGCTGTTTTTT	CAWSGPAGGPYTGELFF
.	TRBV14	TRBJ1-2	once	TGTGCCAGCAGCCGCCTTAGGGGCAGGGGCTATGGCTACACCTTC	CASSRLRGRGYGYTF
TRBD1	TRBV24-1	TRBJ1-4	.	TGTGCCACCAGTGGAGGGGGCGGCCTGGAAAAACTGTTTTTT	CATSGGGGLEKLFF
.	TRBV4-2	TRBJ1-2	.	TGTGCCAGCAGCCAAGAACCCACAGGAGCCTATGGCTACACCTTC	CASSQEPTGAYGYTF
TRBD1	TRBV6-2/TRBV6-3	TRBJ1-1	.	TGTGCCAGCAGCCGACAGGGTATGGCCGCTGAAGCTTTCTTT	CASSRQGMAAEAFF
.	TRBV7-8	TRBJ1-1	.	TGTGCCAGCAGCCCACGGTGGGGAGGGAACACTGAAGCTTTCTTT	CASSPRWGGNTEAFF
TRBD2	TRBV24-1	TRBJ2-1	.	TGTGCCACCAGTGATCCCGCTACCGGGGGGGACACCTTGGAGCAGTTCTTC	CATSDPATGGDTLEQFF
.	TRBV5-4	TRBJ2-7	.	TGTGCCAGCAGCCCCGGTGGACGGGGCGAGCAGTACTTC	CASSPGGRGEQYF
TRBD2	TRBV7-2	TRBJ2-7	.	TGTGCCAGCAGCGCTATCGGACTAGGCCCTTACGAGCAGTACTTC	CASSAIGLGPYEQYF
.	TRBV6-5	TRBJ1-3	.	TGTGCCAGCAGTTACGGAGGGACTGGAAACACCATATATTTT	CASSYGGTGNTIYF
.	TRBV5-1	TRBJ1-2	.	TGCGCCAGCCCTAGTGGCTACACCTTC	CASPSGYTF
.	TRBV29-1	TRBJ1-5	.	TGCAGCGTTGTGGCGGATGTCGATCAGCCCCAGCATTTT	CSVVADVDQPQHF
TRBD2	TRBV18	TRBJ2-7	.	TGTGCCAGCTCACTAAAGCGGGGCCCCTACGAGCAGTACTTC	CASSLKRGPYEQYF
.	TRBV6-5	TRBJ1-2	.	TGTGCCAGCAGTCCGAATCGGGGGGGCGGTGGCTACACCTTC	CASSPNRGGGGYTF
TRBD1	TRBV5-1	TRBJ1-2	.	TGCGCCAGCAGCTTGTTACGAGGACAGGGCCCAATAAGCTTC	CASSLLRGQGPISF
.	TRBV18	TRBJ1-1	.	TGTGCCAGCTCACCACCGGCAGGTCCAGCTTTCTTT	CASSPPAGPAFF